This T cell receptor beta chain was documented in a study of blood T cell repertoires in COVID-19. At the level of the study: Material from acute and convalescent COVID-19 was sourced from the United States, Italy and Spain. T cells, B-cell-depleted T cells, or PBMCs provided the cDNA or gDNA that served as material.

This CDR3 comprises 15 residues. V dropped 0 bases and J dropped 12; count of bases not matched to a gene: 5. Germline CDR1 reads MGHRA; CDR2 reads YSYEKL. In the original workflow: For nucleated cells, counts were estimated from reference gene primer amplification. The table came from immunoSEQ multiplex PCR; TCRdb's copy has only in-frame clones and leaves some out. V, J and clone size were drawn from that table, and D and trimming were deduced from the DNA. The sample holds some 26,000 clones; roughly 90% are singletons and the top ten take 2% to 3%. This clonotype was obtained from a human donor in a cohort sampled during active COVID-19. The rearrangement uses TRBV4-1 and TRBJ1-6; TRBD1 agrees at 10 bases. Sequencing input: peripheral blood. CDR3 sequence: CASSQEDRGRGPLHF. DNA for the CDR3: TGCGCCAGCAGCCAAGAGGACAGGGGGAGAGGACCCCTCCACTTT.